The subject of this entry is one T cell receptor (beta chain). It has no known antigen specificity. No clone much larger than this one lies a single base away; base qualities are absent. Whole blood was collected in K2EDTA tubes by collaborating institutions according to the institutions' own protocols. For TCRbeta analysis, collaborators shipped samples in one of three forms: frozen whole blood, isolated PBMCs, or DNA extracted from either of those sample types. The V end loses 7 bases and the J end loses 7 bases, and a stretch of 20 bases separates them. Inclusive of the bounding cysteine and phenylalanine, the CDR3 is 14 residues long. The only DNA kept is the CDR3, 42 bases in frame from the first base. CDR1 and CDR2 were assigned from the germline V gene (reference sequence) as SEHNR and FQNEAQ. TCRbeta CDR3 regions were amplified from genomic DNA using the immunoSEQ Assay, a bias-controlled multiplex PCR. From the authors' description of their analysis: Within the assay, amplification of reference gene primers was used to estimate how many nucleated cells each sample contained. To quantify the absolute abundance of each unique TCRbeta CDR3 rearrangement, sequence reads were collapsed and filtered. For each sample, productive Simpson clonality was calculated by taking the square root of Simpson's diversity index across productive rearrangements. TCRdb took this table from immuneACCESS and kept in-frame rearrangements with V and J called. Such tables lack part of the clones; where checked against another copy, unresolved V genes explain under half of the gap, and the rest is unexplained. The V and J calls and clone size come from that table; D and trimming were worked out from the DNA. The sample has 55,000 to 65,000 clones on record, 65% to 80% of them singletons. The top ten constitute approximately 3.8% of the sample.

The data were obtained in a study of blood T cell repertoires in COVID-19 (dated by TCRdb to 2020 to 2021). At the level of the whole study: Samples covering the acute and convalescent phases of COVID-19 were provided by collaborators in the United States, Italy and Spain. The prospective study material was composed of cDNA or gDNA derived from T cells, B-cell-depleted T cells, or PBMCs. The dataset comprised deeply sampled blood TCRbeta repertoires from subjects exposed to, actively infected with, or recovered from COVID-19. The repertoires were released in a freely available public database meant as a resource for research on the immune response to SARS-CoV-2. The samples were drawn from two sources: the first 160 participants of the ongoing ImmuneRACE study, and 1,254 subjects contributed by 6 global collaborators. A de-identified subject ID, COVID-19 status, age in years and sex were almost always included in the sample metadata. HLA class I and class II types, where available, came from metadata supplied by the sample provider rather than from assay-based typing. Here is what the overall study found, with its caveats: The amount of clinical and demographic metadata varied by source and participant and was provided uncurated.

The sample was peripheral blood. The chain is encoded by TRBV7-9 joined to TRBJ2-7; a tentative D call is TRBD2 (5 bases match). This TCR was recovered from a man aged 55 to 70 with acute or convalescent COVID-19. The CDR3 protein: CASTAYRAPGEQYF. Read as DNA, the sequence is TGTGCCAGCACCGCATACCGGGCTCCGGGGGAGCAGTACTTC.